This T cell receptor (beta chain) was sequenced in a study of cytomegalovirus exposure and HLA in healthy donors. General study findings and limits: It was in a later analysis that TCR association rates were seen to vary by HLA locus, highest for DRB1 and lowest for HLA-C. Most TCR sequences were rare, but some public TCRs occurred in many donors.

Worth noting for this clone: The antigen remains undetermined.

PCR amplification relied on 60 Vbeta primers (plus 13 Jbeta primers). Study processing details: It was a later analysis that counted approximately 81 million unique TCR beta chains, of which some 9.9 million were shared. This table comes from immunoSEQ multiplex PCR, and its TCRdb copy is limited to in-frame clones, with some not included. Clone size and the V and J calls come from that table; the DNA yielded D and trimming. The repertoire includes approximately 90,000 clones, around 73% of them detected once, and around 3.4% sits in the top ten. The CDR3 is 14 amino acids. The germline gives CDR1 MGHRA, CDR2 YSYEKL. V lost 2 bases, J lost 7 bases, and 2 bases stayed unmatched.

Sequenced sample: PBMCs. This receptor was taken from a man aged 40-55 years in good health and CMV-seronegative. The rearrangement uses TRBV4-1 and TRBJ2-1; 10 bases agree with TRBD2. Here the CDR3 DNA reads TGCGCCAGCAGCCAATGGACTAGCGGTAATGAGCAGTTCTTC. Protein: CASSQWTSGNEQFF.